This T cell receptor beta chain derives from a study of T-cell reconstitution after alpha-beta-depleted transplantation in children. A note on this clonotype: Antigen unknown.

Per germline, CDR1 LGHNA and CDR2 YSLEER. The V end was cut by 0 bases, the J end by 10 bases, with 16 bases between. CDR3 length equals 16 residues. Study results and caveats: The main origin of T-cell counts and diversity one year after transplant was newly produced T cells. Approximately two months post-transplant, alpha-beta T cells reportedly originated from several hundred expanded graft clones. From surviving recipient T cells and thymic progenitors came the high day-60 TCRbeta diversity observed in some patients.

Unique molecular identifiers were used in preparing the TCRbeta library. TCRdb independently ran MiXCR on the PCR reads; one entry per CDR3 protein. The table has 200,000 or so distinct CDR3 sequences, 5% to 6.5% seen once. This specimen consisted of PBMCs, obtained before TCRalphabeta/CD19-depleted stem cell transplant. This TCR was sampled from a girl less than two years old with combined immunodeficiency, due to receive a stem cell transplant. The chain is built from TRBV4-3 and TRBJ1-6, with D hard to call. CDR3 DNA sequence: TGCGCCAGCAGCCAAGATGTCCCCCCAGGCGGATCACCCCTCCACTTT. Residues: CASSQDVPPGGSPLHF.